These 2 T cell receptor gamma chains share one sample of origin, sequenced in a study of gamma-delta T cells after stem cell transplantation. TCRdb re-processed the RT-PCR reads via CATT. The sample records around 1,700 gamma-chain clones, approximately 18% being singletons. Sequencing was performed on gamma-delta T cells. These receptors originate from a human donor. It is not recorded whose cells these are; they may come from a transplant donor.

This clone was seen a few times. The CDR3 protein is CATWDGPDYKKLF. CDR3 DNA: TGTGCCACCTGGGATGGGCCGGATTATAAGAAACTCTTT. This chain links TRGV4 with TRGJ1 or TRGJ2. Germline V gene lookup returns CDR1 EGSTGY and CDR2 YDSYTSSV. V lost 0 bases and J lost 5; bases outside the gene matches: 4. The CDR3 length is 13 residues.

This clone is categorized as large. A much larger clone lies one base from this, so it may be a read error. The same CDR3 also results from other DNA sequences found in this sample. The chain employs TRGV9 and TRGJP. Losses at the gene ends were 0 bases for V and 7 bases for J; bases not matched to a gene: 3. The germline CDR1 and CDR2 sequences are GITISATS and ISYDGTV (reference sequence). The CDR3 has 16 amino acids. CDR3 amino acids: CALWEVQELGKKIKVF. Written as DNA, the CDR3 is TGTGCCTTGTGGGAGGTGCAGGAGTTGGGCAAAAAAATCAAGGTATTT.